Listed below are T cell receptor beta chains from one sample, sequenced in a study of neurological immune-mediated disorders. Via MiXCR, TCRdb re-called the 5' RACE reads, giving one row per CDR3 protein. Here the sample spans roughly 62,000 distinct CDR3 sequences, around 3.8% being singletons. The sequenced sample consisted of PBMCs. The receptors were gathered from a woman aged 45-65 years with multiple sclerosis. Each CDR3 is given with its conserved first and last residue. The D gene is left open where the match is weak. Where a row states a size, it is once, few, many or the class of an expanded clone; other rows omit it.

>few|TRBV7-2|TRBD2|TRBJ2-7
CASSFSAGRVGEQYF
TGTGCCAGCAGCTTCTCGGCGGGGAGGGTCGGCGAGCAGTACTTC
>.|TRBV7-2|.|TRBJ1-5
CASSPVWSSNQPQNF
TGTGCCAGCAGCCCAGTGTGGTCGAGCAATCAGCCCCAGAATTTT
>many|TRBV11-3|.|TRBJ2-5
CASSGGAPGTQYF
TGTGCCAGCAGCGGCGGGGCTCCAGGGACCCAGTACTTC
>many|TRBV6-2/TRBV6-3|.|TRBJ2-1
CASSYSTTKAYNEQFF
TGTGCCAGCAGTTACTCGACTACGAAAGCCTACAATGAGCAGTTCTTC
>many|TRBV10-3|.|TRBJ1-2
CAAHGERGYGYTF
TGTGCCGCCCATGGCGAACGGGGCTATGGCTACACCTTC
>many|TRBV27|TRBD1|TRBJ1-2
CASRRTGTGDGYTF
TGTGCCAGCAGACGAACCGGGACAGGGGACGGCTACACCTTC
>few|TRBV6-2/TRBV6-3|.|TRBJ1-1
CASSLRLKDTEAFF
TGTGCCAGCAGTTTGAGGCTAAAGGACACTGAAGCTTTCTTT
>.|TRBV12-3/TRBV12-4|.|TRBJ1-2
CASSTRGDIFSNYGYTF
TGTGCCAGCAGCACGCGGGGGGACATCTTTTCTAACTATGGCTACACCTTC
>medium-sized|TRBV6-2/TRBV6-3|.|TRBJ1-5
CASSYQNQPQHF
TGTGCCAGCAGTTACCAAAATCAGCCCCAGCATTTT
>many|TRBV21-1|.|TRBJ1-3
CASSRVGHGGNTIYF
TGTGCCAGCAGCAGAGTGGGACACGGTGGAAACACCATATATTTT
>.|TRBV6-4|.|TRBJ2-3
CASSLRDSDTQYF
TGTGCCAGCAGTCTACGGGACTCAGATACGCAGTATTTT
>.|TRBV20-1|TRBD1|TRBJ2-5
CGQGNQETQYF
TGCGGACAGGGTAATCAAGAGACCCAGTACTTC
>many|TRBV4-3|.|TRBJ1-4
CASSQRTEGGEKLFF
TGCGCCAGCAGCCAAAGGACAGAGGGCGGTGAAAAACTGTTTTTT
>.|TRBV6-2/TRBV6-3|TRBD1|TRBJ1-1
CASISTHERDREAFF
TGTGCCAGCATCTCAACCCACGAACGGGACAGAGAAGCTTTCTTT
>many|TRBV5-1|.|TRBJ1-5
CASSPTVNSNQPQHF
TGCGCCAGCAGCCCGACAGTGAATAGCAATCAGCCCCAGCATTTT
>many|TRBV7-2|.|TRBJ2-2
CASSPRQQGSTGELFF
TGTGCCAGCAGCCCCAGACAACAGGGTAGCACCGGGGAGCTGTTTTTT
>many|TRBV5-1|.|TRBJ1-1
CASSLYGGNTEAFF
TGCGCCAGCAGCTTGTACGGCGGGAACACTGAAGCTTTCTTT
>many|TRBV7-8|.|TRBJ1-5
CASSQGGWVQQPQHF
TGTGCCAGCAGTCAAGGAGGGTGGGTCCAGCAGCCCCAGCATTTT
>many|TRBV28|.|TRBJ1-5
CASSVGGKGNQPQNF
TGTGCCAGCAGCGTGGGGGGTAAGGGCAATCAGCCCCAGAATTTT
>many|TRBV2|TRBD1|TRBJ2-7
CASILRDSYEQYF
TGTGCCAGCATTCTCCGGGACAGCTACGAGCAGTACTTC
>many|TRBV20-1|TRBD2|TRBJ2-7
CSARRPGLAGANEQYF
TGCAGTGCTAGGAGACCAGGACTAGCGGGAGCCAACGAGCAGTACTTC
>many|TRBV12-3/TRBV12-4|.|TRBJ1-4
CASSLDGSNEKLFF
TGTGCCAGCAGTTTGGACGGATCTAATGAAAAACTGTTTTTT
>many|TRBV7-2|.|TRBJ2-3
CASSQAWGRTDTQYF
TGTGCCAGCAGCCAGGCCTGGGGGCGGACAGATACGCAGTATTTT
>many|TRBV13|.|TRBJ1-1
CASSSTGMNTEAFF
TGTGCCAGCAGCTCCACCGGGATGAACACTGAAGCTTTCTTT
>many|TRBV27|.|TRBJ2-1
CASTLGTGFNNEQFF
TGTGCCAGCACCCTCGGGACTGGCTTTAACAATGAGCAGTTCTTC
>many|TRBV6-5|TRBD1|TRBJ2-2
CASSYGVDRAGELFF
TGTGCCAGCAGTTACGGGGTAGACAGGGCGGGGGAGCTGTTTTTT
>many|TRBV13|.|TRBJ2-2
CASSREGRNTGELFF
TGTGCCAGCAGCAGAGAGGGCCGCAACACCGGGGAGCTGTTTTTT
>many|TRBV7-9|.|TRBJ2-7
CASSLGGYF
TGTGCCAGCAGCTTAGGCGGGTACTTC
>many|TRBV25-1|.|TRBJ2-1
CASSRHTGSLLNEQFF
TGTGCCAGCTCCCGTCATACGGGATCACTCCTCAATGAGCAGTTCTTC
>.|TRBV15|.|TRBJ1-5
CATSRDRWPQNF
TGTGCCACCAGCAGAGATAGGTGGCCCCAGAATTTT
>many|TRBV20-1|.|TRBJ2-7
CSAAPAAQTYEQYF
TGCAGTGCTGCCCCGGCAGCCCAGACCTACGAGCAGTACTTC
>many|TRBV20-1|.|TRBJ2-2
CSARRGLDTGELFF
TGCAGTGCTAGAAGAGGGTTAGACACCGGGGAGCTGTTTTTT
>many|TRBV11-2|TRBD1|TRBJ1-1
CASSLGGTGAFNTEAFF
TGTGCCAGCAGCTTAGGGGGGACAGGGGCGTTTAACACTGAAGCTTTCTTT
>many|TRBV7-8|TRBD1|TRBJ1-4
CASSLGPTGGNEKLFF
TGTGCCAGCAGCTTGGGGCCGACAGGGGGTAATGAAAAACTGTTTTTT
>many|TRBV7-6|.|TRBJ2-2
CASSSQGNTGELFF
TGTGCCAGCAGCTCTCAGGGGAACACCGGGGAGCTGTTTTTT
>many|TRBV7-9|.|TRBJ1-2
CASSLQTAFGGYTF
TGTGCCAGCAGCTTGCAAACAGCTTTCGGTGGCTACACCTTC